The clone carrying this T cell receptor beta chain is a singleton in its sample. In the source study's methods: It was from reference gene primer amplification that nucleated cell counts were estimated. The protocol was immunoSEQ multiplex PCR, while the TCRdb copy is restricted to in-frame clones and leaves out a portion. V and J calls and clone size are given by that table; D and trimming were obtained from the DNA. Of 200,000 to 250,000 clones in the sample, 70% to 85% were seen once. Germline V gene lookup returns CDR1 MDHEN and CDR2 SYDVKM. This CDR3 has 15 amino acids. V lost 6 bases and J 5 bases, leaving 16 bases between the germline ends. The sample belongs to a study of blood T cell repertoires in COVID-19. Whole-study context: From the United States, Italy and Spain came samples of acute and convalescent COVID-19. Sources were T cells, B-cell-depleted T cells, or PBMCs; the material itself was cDNA or gDNA.

The chain recombines TRBV28 with TRBJ1-4; a weak D match, TRBD1 (5 bases). The source is a woman at least 80 years old with acute or convalescent COVID-19. The sequenced sample was peripheral blood. The CDR3 DNA follows: TGTGCCAGCAGCCCTGGGGCAGCAAGAAATGAAAAACTGTTTTTT. Its translation is CASSPGAARNEKLFF.